This T cell receptor beta chain was retrieved from a study of chemoradiotherapy in HPV16-positive cancers. As for the study in general: Functional T-cell assays on a couple of HPV16-positive patients' cells defined candidate HPV-specific clones and common TCR motifs.

Comment on this clone: As yet, its antigen is unknown.

Study-wide results and caveats: In HPV16-positive patients, HPV-responsive T-cell expansion tracked better recurrence-free survival.

Only in-frame clones appear in the TCRdb table, and some are missing; sequencing was by immunoSEQ multiplex PCR. The sample records about 3,100 clones, 89% being singletons. This receptor was obtained from a human donor with HPV-associated anogenital cancer. Sequenced material: tumor tissue, taken from a patient who underwent chemoradiotherapy.

In DNA form, the CDR3 reads TGTGCCAGCAGATTTACCATAGGAGCGGGAGTTTCTGGGGCCAACGTCCTGACTTTC. Translated, it gives CASRFTIGAGVSGANVLTF. The rearrangement uses TRBV5-8 and TRBJ2-6, with TRBD2 identical over 8 bases. Losses at the gene ends were 5 bases for V and 1 base for J; bases not matched to a gene: 14. This CDR3 has 19 amino acids. The germline V gene encodes CDR1 SGHTS and CDR2 YDEGEE.